This T cell receptor beta chain originates from a study of vaccination and CD4 T cells after COVID-19. About the study: From HCoV-229E, HCoV-OC43, HCoV-NL63 and SARS-CoV-2, overlapping spike peptides were used to stimulate the cells. Study results and caveats: Spike mono-reactivity was found in 304 of the 307 vaccine-specific clones identified in convalescent patients.

This CDR3 is 14 amino acids long. The germline CDR1 and CDR2 sequences are MNHNS and SASEGT. V lost 6 bases and J lost 7; bases outside the gene matches: 7. Treatment indicated: approximately nine-day PBMC culture with coronavirus spike peptide pools or control peptides (ViraFEST assay). Worth noting for this clonotype: Its antigen remains unknown.

Once obtained from cultured CD4+ T cells, the DNA was sequenced using the Oncomine TCR Beta short-read assay. Investigators obtained genomic DNA by extraction from cultured CD4+ T cells. TCRdb recomputed calls from the PCR reads with MiXCR, one row per CDR3 protein. The repertoire holds around 7,200 distinct CDR3 sequences, with around 63% as singletons. Sequencing was carried out using CD4+ T cells from blood, cultured in vitro. The sequence was collected from a human donor who had recovered from COVID-19. The J gene is TRBJ2-4, the V gene TRBV6-1; TRBD1 matches 9 bases. The CDR3, as DNA: TGTGCCAGCAGCCCCGGGACAGGGCCGAACATTCAGTACTTC. The encoded protein is CASSPGTGPNIQYF.